The source of this T cell receptor beta chain is a study of response to subunit inactivated influenza vaccine. This CDR3 has 13 amino acids. Trimming cost V 5 bases and J 7 bases, with 12 bases left between them. TCRdb ran MiXCR on the RT-PCR reads and lists one entry per CDR3 protein. The sample carries some 300,000 distinct CDR3 sequences, approximately 20% recorded once. In the case of this clonotype: Its target is unknown.

Study findings and constraints: Only a handful of new T cells, the authors suggested, are recruited with each seasonal influenza vaccination.

This TCR was sampled from a man between 50 and 69 years old who received an inactivated influenza vaccine. Sequenced here: PBMCs from blood, sampled less than 22 months after vaccination. The rearrangement links TRBV12-3 or TRBV12-4 to TRBJ1-5; D remains unclear. The CDR3 loop is CASSLYDKQPQHF. CDR3 in DNA: TGTGCCAGCAGTCTTTATGACAAACAGCCCCAGCATTTT.